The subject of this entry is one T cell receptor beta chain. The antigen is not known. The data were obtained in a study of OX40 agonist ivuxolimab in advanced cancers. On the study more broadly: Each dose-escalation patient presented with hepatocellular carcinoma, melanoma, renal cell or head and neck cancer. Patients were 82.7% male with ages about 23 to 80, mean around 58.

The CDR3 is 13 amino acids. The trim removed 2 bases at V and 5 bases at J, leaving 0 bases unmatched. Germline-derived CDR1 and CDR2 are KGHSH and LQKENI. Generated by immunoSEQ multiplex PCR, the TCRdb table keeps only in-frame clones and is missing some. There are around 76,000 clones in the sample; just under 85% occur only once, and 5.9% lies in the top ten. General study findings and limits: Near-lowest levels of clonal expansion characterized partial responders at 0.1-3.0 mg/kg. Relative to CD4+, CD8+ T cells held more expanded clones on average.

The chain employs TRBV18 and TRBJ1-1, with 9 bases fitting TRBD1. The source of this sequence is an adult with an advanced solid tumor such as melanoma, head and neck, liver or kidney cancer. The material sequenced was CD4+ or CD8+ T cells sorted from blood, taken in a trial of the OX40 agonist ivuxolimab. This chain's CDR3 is CASSPDRGTEAFF. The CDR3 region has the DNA TGTGCCAGCTCACCAGACAGGGGGACTGAAGCTTTCTTT. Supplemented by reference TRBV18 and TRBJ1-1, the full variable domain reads NAGVMQNPRHLVRRRGQEARLRCSPMKGHSHVYWYRQLPEEGLKFMVYLQKENIIDESGMPKERFSAEFPKEGPSILRIQQVVRGDSAAYFCASSPDRGTEAFFGQGTRLTVV.